A selection of T cell receptor beta chains follows, all from one sample in a study of CD8 T cells in Susac syndrome. MiXCR was run by TCRdb on the immunoSEQ multiplex PCR reads, yielding one entry per CDR3 protein. Among about 190,000 distinct CDR3 sequences listed, over 85% were seen once. The material sequenced was CD4+ T cells from PBMCs. The receptors were sampled from a human donor in good health. Both conserved end residues are part of each CDR3. D genes are given only for firm matches. A row's size may be missing; if present it is once, few, many or a size class.

NA,TRBD1,TRBJ1-1,TRBV29-1,CSVMTGSGTEAFF,TGCAGCGTTATGACAGGGTCGGGTACTGAAGCTTTCTTT
NA,NA,TRBJ2-2,TRBV27,CASTRLAGGTGELFF,TGTGCCAGCACTCGGCTAGCAGGAGGAACCGGGGAGCTGTTTTTT
NA,NA,TRBJ1-2,TRBV3-1,CASSQGLAEGWGGYTF,TGTGCCAGCAGCCAAGGTCTGGCTGAGGGCTGGGGTGGCTACACCTTC
once,TRBD1,TRBJ1-5,TRBV3-1,CASSEDRNQPQHF,TGTGCCAGCAGCGAGGACAGGAATCAGCCCCAGCATTTT
NA,NA,TRBJ2-3,TRBV20-1,CSASRADTQYF,TGCAGTGCGAGTAGGGCAGATACGCAGTATTTT
once,NA,TRBJ1-2,TRBV30,CAWSGGGYTF,TGTGCCTGGAGTGGAGGTGGCTACACCTTC
NA,TRBD1,TRBJ2-6,TRBV20-1,CSARDQAGQGASGANVLTF,TGCAGTGCTAGAGATCAAGCGGGACAGGGGGCCTCTGGGGCCAACGTCCTGACTTTC
NA,TRBD2,TRBJ2-5,TRBV5-4,CASSLTSGKETQYF,TGTGCCAGCAGCTTGACTAGCGGCAAAGAGACCCAGTACTTC
NA,NA,TRBJ2-5,TRBV20-1,CSRDPYQETQYF,TGCAGTAGGGACCCGTATCAAGAGACCCAGTACTTC
NA,NA,TRBJ2-5,TRBV6-2/TRBV6-3,CASSPSSSLGTETQYF,TGTGCCAGCAGTCCCTCTTCCTCCCTAGGCACAGAGACCCAGTACTTC
NA,TRBD1,TRBJ1-2,TRBV20-1,CSARGGQEGGGYTF,TGCAGTGCTAGAGGGGGACAGGAGGGTGGTGGCTACACCTTC
NA,NA,TRBJ2-5,TRBV28,CASSSDLETQYF,TGTGCCAGCAGTTCCGACTTGGAGACCCAGTACTTC
NA,TRBD2,TRBJ2-3,TRBV7-9,CASSLRSSGLTDTQYF,TGCGCCAGCAGCTTAAGGTCTAGCGGCCTCACAGATACGCAGTATTTT
NA,NA,TRBJ2-7,TRBV6-1,CASSPRSVEQYF,TGTGCCAGCAGTCCCCGTTCAGTCGAGCAGTACTTC
NA,NA,TRBJ2-1,TRBV20-1,CSARDPGNPYNEQFF,TGCAGTGCTAGAGATCCGGGAAATCCCTACAATGAGCAGTTCTTC
NA,NA,TRBJ1-1,TRBV12-3/TRBV12-4,CASSQGTVEAFF,TGTGCCAGCAGTCAGGGGACGGTTGAAGCTTTCTTT
NA,NA,TRBJ2-3,TRBV20-1,CSARGAPPMGTDTQYF,TGCAGTGCTAGAGGGGCGCCTCCCATGGGGACAGATACGCAGTATTTT
NA,TRBD1,TRBJ2-1,TRBV18,CASSAGTGGNEQFF,TGTGCCAGCTCCGCCGGGACAGGGGGGAATGAGCAGTTCTTC
NA,TRBD2,TRBJ2-5,TRBV28,CASMSGSWETQYF,TGTGCCAGCATGAGCGGGAGTTGGGAGACCCAGTACTTC
NA,NA,TRBJ2-2,TRBV9,CASSVDGGLNTGELFF,TGTGCCAGCAGCGTAGACGGAGGCTTAAACACCGGGGAGCTGTTTTTT